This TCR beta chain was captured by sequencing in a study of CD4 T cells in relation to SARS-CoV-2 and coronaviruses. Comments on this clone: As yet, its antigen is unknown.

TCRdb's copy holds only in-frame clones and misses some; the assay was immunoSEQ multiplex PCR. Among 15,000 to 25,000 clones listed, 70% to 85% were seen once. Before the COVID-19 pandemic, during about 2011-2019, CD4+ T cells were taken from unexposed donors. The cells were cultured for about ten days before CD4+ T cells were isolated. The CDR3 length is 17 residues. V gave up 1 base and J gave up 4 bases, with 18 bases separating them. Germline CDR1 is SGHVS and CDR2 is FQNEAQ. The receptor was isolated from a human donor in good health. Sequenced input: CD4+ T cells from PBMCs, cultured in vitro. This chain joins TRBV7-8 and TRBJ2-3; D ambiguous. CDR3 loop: CASSLVNRPSFADTQYF. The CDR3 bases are TGTGCCAGCAGCTTAGTAAATAGGCCTTCTTTCGCAGATACGCAGTATTTT.